This T cell receptor (beta chain) was profiled in a study of blood T cell repertoires in COVID-19. Measured with immunoSEQ multiplex PCR; TCRdb has only the in-frame clones, and not every one. The sample contains 200,000 to 300,000 clones, approximately 87% of which appear only once. Germline values: CDR1 SGHTA, CDR2 FQGNSA. This CDR3 spans 15 amino acids. V gave up 5 bases and J gave up 4 bases; unmatched junction bases: 9. Sequenced input: peripheral blood. This chain joins TRBV7-2 and TRBJ2-7, with 9 nucleotides matching TRBD2. The receptor's source is a human donor in a cohort sampled during active COVID-19. CDR3 sequence: CASSPWTSVGYEQYF. As DNA, the CDR3 is TGTGCCAGCAGCCCCTGGACTAGCGTTGGATACGAGCAGTACTTC.